This TCR beta chain was retrieved from a study of OX40 agonist ivuxolimab in advanced cancers. Method: immunoSEQ multiplex PCR; TCRdb's copy keeps in-frame clones and lacks some. This repertoire shows under 100,000 clones, around 89% found once; its top ten account for about 0.16%. V was cut by 3 bases and J by 3 bases, with 9 bases left in between. CDR1 and CDR2 from the germline V gene are MNHNY and SVGAGI (reference sequence). The CDR3 extends over 13 amino acids. This chain uses TRBV6-6 with TRBJ2-7, with D uncertain. Sequenced here: CD4+ or CD8+ T cells sorted from blood, sampled in a trial of the OX40 agonist ivuxolimab. This receptor was identified in an adult with an advanced solid tumor such as melanoma, head and neck, liver or kidney cancer. The DNA for the CDR3 is TGTGCCAGCAGTTATGTCCCTAACTACGAGCAGTACTTC. Amino acids: CASSYVPNYEQYF.